This T cell receptor (beta chain) was recovered during a study of OX40 agonist ivuxolimab in advanced cancers. This CDR3 has 17 residues. V shed 1 base and J 4 bases; nucleotides not matched to a gene: 4. CDR1 and CDR2 from the germline V gene are MNHNS and SASEGT. Clones were read by immunoSEQ multiplex PCR, and TCRdb kept only the in-frame ones, dropping some. This table holds tens of thousands of clones, around 86% found once. This clone was observed a single time. The V call is TRBV6-1, the J call TRBJ2-3, with 14 bases identical to TRBD2. The TCR originated in an adult with an advanced solid tumor such as melanoma, head and neck, liver or kidney cancer. Sequencing was performed on CD4+ or CD8+ T cells sorted from blood, taken in a trial of the OX40 agonist ivuxolimab. In nucleotides, the CDR3 is TGTGCCAGCAGTGAAGGACTAGCGGGAGGGCCGTCAGATACGCAGTATTTT. Translation gives CASSEGLAGGPSDTQYF.